This T cell receptor (beta chain) was found in a study of cytomegalovirus exposure and HLA in healthy donors. Trimming cost V 1 base and J 3 bases, with 11 bases left between them. In germline, CDR1 is LGHNA, CDR2 YNFKEQ. This CDR3 is 15 amino acids long. This clone has just one count. PCR was performed using 60 Vbeta and 13 Jbeta primers. Sequencing was performed with immunoSEQ multiplex PCR; in TCRdb, only in-frame clones are kept and a portion is missing. The sample holds approximately 90,000 clones, over 70% seen once. The V gene is TRBV4-2, the J gene TRBJ2-3, with a possible D match to TRBD2 (6 bases). This sequence originates from a woman in her forties in good health and CMV-seronegative. The sample taken for sequencing was PBMCs. CDR3 amino acids: CASSQGGLATDTQYF. CDR3 coding DNA: TGTGCCAGCAGCCAAGGTGGGCTAGCGACAGATACGCAGTATTTT.